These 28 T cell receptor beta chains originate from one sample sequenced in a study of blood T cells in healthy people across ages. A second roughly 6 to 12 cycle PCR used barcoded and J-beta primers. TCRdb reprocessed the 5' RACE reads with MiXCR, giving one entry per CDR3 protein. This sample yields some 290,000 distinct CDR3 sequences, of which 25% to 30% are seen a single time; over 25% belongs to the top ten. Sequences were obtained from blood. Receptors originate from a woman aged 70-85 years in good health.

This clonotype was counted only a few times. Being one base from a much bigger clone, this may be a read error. In DNA, the CDR3 is TGCAGTGCCCCTGACGCAGATCAAAATGAAAAACTGCTTTTT. Residues: CSAPDADQNEKLLF. This rearrangement joins TRBV20-1 to TRBJ1-4; no clear D. This CDR3 has 14 residues. The germline CDR1 and CDR2 sequences are DFQATT and SNEGSKA (reference sequence).

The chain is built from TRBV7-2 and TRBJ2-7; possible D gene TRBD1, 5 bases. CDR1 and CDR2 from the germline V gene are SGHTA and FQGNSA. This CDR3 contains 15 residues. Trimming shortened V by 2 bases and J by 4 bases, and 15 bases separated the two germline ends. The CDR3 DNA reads TGTGCCAGCAGCTTACTGGGGCAGGACCGATACGAGCAGTACTTC. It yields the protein CASSLLGQDRYEQYF. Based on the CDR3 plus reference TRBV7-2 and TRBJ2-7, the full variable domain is GAGVSQSPSNKVTEKGKDVELRCDPISGHTALYWYRQSLGQGLEFLIYFQGNSAPDKSGLPSDRFSAERTGGSVSTLTIQRTQQEDSAVYLCASSLLGQDRYEQYFGPGTRLTVT.

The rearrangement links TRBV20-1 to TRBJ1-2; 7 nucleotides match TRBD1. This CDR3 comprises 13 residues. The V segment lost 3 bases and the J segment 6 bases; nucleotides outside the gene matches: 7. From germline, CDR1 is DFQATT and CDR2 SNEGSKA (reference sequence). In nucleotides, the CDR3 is TGCAGTGCTAGGCGACAGGGCGCGAATGGCTACACCTTC. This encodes CSARRQGANGYTF.

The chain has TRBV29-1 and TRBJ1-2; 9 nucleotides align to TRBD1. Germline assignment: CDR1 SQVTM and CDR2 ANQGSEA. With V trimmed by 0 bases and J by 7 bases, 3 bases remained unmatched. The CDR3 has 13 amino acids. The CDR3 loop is CSVEEGTGSGYTF. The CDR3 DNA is TGCAGCGTTGAAGAGGGGACAGGGAGTGGCTACACCTTC.

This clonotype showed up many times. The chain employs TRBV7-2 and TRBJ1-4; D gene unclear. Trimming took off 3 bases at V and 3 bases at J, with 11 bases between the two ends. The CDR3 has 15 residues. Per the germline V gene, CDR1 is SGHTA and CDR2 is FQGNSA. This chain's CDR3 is CASSFGGKANEKLFF. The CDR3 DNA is TGTGCCAGCAGCTTCGGAGGGAAGGCTAATGAAAAACTGTTTTTT.

CDR3 sequence reads: CSARREATDTQYF. The CDR3 nucleotides are TGCAGTGCTAGGAGGGAAGCGACAGATACGCAGTATTTT. The V gene is TRBV20-1, the J gene TRBJ2-3; D may be TRBD2 (5 bases). The CDR3 runs 13 residues. Trimming removed 3 bases at V and 3 bases at J, with 10 bases between. CDR1 is DFQATT and CDR2 is SNEGSKA in the germline V gene (reference sequence).

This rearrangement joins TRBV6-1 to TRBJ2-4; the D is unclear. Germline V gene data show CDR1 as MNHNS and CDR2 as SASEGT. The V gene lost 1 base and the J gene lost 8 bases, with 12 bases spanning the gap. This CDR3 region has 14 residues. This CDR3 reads CASSEEIPWYIQYF. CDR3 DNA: TGTGCCAGCAGTGAAGAAATTCCGTGGTACATTCAGTACTTC.

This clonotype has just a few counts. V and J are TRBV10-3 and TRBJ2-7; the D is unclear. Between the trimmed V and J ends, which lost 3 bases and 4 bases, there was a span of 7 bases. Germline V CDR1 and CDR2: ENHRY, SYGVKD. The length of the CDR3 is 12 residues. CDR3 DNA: TGTGCCATCAGTGACCAGACTTACGAGCAGTACTTC. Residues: CAISDQTYEQYF.

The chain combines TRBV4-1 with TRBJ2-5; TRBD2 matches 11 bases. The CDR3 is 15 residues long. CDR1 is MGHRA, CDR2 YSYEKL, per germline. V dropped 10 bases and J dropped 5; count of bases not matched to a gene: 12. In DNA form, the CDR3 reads TGCGCCACCGGACTAGCGGGTGTAGGGTCTGAGACCCAGTACTTC. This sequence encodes CATGLAGVGSETQYF.

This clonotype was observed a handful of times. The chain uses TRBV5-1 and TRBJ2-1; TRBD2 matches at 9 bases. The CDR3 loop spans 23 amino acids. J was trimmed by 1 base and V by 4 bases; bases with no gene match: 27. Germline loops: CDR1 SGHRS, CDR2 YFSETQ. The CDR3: CASSVLAPSTGELAGWSYNEQFF. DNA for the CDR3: TGCGCCAGCAGCGTTTTGGCCCCTTCTACAGGGGAGCTAGCGGGATGGTCCTACAATGAGCAGTTCTTC.

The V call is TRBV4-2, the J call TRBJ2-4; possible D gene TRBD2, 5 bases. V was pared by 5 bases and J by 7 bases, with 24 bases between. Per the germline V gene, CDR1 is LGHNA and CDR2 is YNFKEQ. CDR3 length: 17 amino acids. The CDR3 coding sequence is TGTGCCAGCAGCATTTCCCAGGACCTATGGGAGAAGAACATTCAGTACTTC. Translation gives CASSISQDLWEKNIQYF.

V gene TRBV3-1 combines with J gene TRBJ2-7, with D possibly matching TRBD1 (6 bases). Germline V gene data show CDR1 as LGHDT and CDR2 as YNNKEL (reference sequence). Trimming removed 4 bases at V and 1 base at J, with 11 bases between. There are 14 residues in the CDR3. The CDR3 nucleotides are TGTGCCAGCAGCCGAACCGGACAGTCCTACGAGCAGTACTTC. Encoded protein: CASSRTGQSYEQYF.

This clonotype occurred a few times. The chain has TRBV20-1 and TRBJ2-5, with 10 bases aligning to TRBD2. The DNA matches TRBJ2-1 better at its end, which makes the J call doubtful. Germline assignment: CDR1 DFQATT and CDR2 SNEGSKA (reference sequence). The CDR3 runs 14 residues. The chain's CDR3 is CSAYLAGEKNEQFF. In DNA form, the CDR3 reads TGCAGTGCTTATCTAGCGGGAGAAAAAAATGAGCAGTTCTTC.

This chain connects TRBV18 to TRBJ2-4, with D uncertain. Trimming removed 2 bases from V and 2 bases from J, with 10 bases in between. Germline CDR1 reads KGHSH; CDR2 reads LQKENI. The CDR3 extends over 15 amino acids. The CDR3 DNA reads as TGTGCCAGCTCACCAGGGTTGATTACCAAAAACATTCAGTACTTC. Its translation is CASSPGLITKNIQYF.

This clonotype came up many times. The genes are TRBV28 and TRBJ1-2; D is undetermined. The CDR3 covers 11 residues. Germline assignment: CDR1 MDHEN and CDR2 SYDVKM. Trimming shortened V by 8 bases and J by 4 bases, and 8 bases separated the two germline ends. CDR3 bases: TGTGCCAGCGGAGAATTCTATGGCTACACCTTC. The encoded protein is CASGEFYGYTF.

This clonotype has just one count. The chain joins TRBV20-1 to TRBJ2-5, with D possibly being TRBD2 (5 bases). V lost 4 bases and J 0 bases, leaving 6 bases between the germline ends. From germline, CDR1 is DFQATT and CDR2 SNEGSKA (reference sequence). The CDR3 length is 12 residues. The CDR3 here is CSATADQETQYF. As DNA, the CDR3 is TGCAGTGCTACAGCGGACCAAGAGACCCAGTACTTC.

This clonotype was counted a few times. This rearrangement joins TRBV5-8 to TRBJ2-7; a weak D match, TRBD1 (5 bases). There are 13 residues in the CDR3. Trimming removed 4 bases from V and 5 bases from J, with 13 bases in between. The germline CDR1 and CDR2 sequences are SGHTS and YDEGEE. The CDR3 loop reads CASSPRQGNEQYF. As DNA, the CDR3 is TGTGCCAGCAGCCCGCGGCAGGGAAACGAGCAGTACTTC.

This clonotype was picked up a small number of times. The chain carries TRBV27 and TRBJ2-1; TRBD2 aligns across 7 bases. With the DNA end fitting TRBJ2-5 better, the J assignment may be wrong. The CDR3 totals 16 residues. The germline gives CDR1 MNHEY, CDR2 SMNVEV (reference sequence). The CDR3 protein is CASSLSSGTVDETQYF. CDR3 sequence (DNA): TGTGCCAGCAGTTTATCGAGCGGGACGGTCGATGAGACCCAGTACTTC.

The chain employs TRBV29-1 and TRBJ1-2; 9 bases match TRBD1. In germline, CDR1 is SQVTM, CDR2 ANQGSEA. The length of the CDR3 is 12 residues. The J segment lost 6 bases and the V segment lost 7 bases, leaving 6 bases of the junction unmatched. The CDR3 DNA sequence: TGCAGCGACAAACAGGGGGCCCATGGCTACACCTTC. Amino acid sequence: CSDKQGAHGYTF.

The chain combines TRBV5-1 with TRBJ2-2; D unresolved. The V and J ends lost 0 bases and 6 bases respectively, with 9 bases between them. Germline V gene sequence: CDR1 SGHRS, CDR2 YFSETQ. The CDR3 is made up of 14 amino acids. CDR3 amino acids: CASSLAANPGELFF. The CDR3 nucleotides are TGCGCCAGCAGCTTGGCCGCAAACCCCGGGGAGCTGTTTTTT.

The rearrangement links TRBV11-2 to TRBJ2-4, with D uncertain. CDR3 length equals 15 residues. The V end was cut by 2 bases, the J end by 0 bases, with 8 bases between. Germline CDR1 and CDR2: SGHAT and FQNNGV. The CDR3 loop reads CASSLSIIAKNIQYF. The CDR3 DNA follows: TGTGCCAGCAGCTTATCGATAATAGCCAAAAACATTCAGTACTTC.

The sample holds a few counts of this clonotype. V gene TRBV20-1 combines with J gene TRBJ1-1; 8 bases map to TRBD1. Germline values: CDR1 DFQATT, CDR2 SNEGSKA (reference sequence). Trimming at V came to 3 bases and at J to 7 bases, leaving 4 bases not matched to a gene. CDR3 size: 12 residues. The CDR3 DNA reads TGCAGTGCTAGGACAGGGGAACGTGAAGCTTTCTTT. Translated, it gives CSARTGEREAFF.

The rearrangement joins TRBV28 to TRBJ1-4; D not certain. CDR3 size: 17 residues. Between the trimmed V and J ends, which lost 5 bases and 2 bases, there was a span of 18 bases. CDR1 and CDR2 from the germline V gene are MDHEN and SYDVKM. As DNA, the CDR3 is TGTGCCAGCAGTCCCTATGAGTCGGCGCGGACTAATGAAAAACTGTTTTTT. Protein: CASSPYESARTNEKLFF.

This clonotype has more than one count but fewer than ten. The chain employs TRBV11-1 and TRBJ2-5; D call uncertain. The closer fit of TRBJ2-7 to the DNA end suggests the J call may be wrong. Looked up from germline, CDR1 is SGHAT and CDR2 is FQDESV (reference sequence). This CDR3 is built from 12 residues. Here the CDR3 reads CASSPLDYEQYF. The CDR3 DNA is TGTGCCAGCAGCCCACTTGACTACGAGCAGTACTTC.

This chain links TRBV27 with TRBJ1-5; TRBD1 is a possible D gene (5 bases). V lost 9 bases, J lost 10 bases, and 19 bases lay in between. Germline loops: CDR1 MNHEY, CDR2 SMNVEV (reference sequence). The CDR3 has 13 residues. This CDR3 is CASRPTGDRPQHF. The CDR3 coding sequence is TGTGCCAGTAGGCCTACGGGGGACCGACCCCAGCATTTT.

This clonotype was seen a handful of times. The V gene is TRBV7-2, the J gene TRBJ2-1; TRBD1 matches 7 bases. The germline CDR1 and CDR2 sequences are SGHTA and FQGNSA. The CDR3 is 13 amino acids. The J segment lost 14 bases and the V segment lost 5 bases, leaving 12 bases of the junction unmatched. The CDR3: CASSPGKDRTEFF. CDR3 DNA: TGTGCCAGCAGCCCGGGAAAGGACAGGACGGAGTTCTTC. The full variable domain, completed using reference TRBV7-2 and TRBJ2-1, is GAGVSQSPSNKVTEKGKDVELRCDPISGHTALYWYRQSLGQGLEFLIYFQGNSAPDKSGLPSDRFSAERTGGSVSTLTIQRTQQEDSAVYLCASSPGKDRTEFFGPGTRLTVL.

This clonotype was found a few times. CDR3 amino acids: CASSLLGTETDTQYF. In nucleotides, the CDR3 is TGTGCCAGCAGCTTGTTGGGGACTGAAACAGATACGCAGTATTTT. This chain connects TRBV5-4 to TRBJ2-3, with TRBD2 as a possible D gene (6 bases). Germline V CDR1 and CDR2: SGHNT, YYREEE (reference sequence). Trimming removed 1 base at V and 3 bases at J, with 12 bases between. The CDR3 contains 15 residues. The full variable domain, its missing parts supplied by reference TRBV5-4 and TRBJ2-3, is ETGVTQSPTHLIKTRGQQVTLRCSSQSGHNTVSWYQQALGQGPQFIFQYYREEENGRGNFPPRFSGLQFPNYSSELNVNALELDDSALYLCASSLLGTETDTQYFGPGTRLTVL.

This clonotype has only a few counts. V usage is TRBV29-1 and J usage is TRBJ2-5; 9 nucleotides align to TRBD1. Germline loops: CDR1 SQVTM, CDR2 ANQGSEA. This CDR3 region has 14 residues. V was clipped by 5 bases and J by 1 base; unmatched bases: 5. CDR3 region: CSVWGQGIQETQYF. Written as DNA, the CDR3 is TGCAGCGTTTGGGGACAGGGCATCCAAGAGACCCAGTACTTC.